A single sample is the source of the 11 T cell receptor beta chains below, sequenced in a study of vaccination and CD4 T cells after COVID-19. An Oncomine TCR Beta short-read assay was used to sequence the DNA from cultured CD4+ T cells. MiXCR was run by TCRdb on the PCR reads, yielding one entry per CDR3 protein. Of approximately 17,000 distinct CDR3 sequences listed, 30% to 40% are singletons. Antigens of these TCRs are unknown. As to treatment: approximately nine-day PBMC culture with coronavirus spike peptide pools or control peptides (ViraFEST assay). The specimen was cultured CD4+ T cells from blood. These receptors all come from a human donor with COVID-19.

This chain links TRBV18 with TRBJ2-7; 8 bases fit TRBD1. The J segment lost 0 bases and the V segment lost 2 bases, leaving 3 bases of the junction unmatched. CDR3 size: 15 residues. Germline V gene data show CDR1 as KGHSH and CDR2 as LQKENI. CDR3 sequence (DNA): TGTGCCAGCTCACCAGGGACAGGCCTCTCCTACGAGCAGTACTTC. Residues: CASSPGTGLSYEQYF.

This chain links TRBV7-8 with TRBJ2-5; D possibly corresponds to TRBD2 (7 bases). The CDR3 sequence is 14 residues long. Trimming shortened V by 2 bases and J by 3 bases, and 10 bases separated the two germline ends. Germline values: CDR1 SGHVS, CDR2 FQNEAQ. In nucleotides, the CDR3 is TGTGCCAGCAGCTTAAGGGGGGGCGAAGAGACCCAGTACTTC. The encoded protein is CASSLRGGEETQYF.

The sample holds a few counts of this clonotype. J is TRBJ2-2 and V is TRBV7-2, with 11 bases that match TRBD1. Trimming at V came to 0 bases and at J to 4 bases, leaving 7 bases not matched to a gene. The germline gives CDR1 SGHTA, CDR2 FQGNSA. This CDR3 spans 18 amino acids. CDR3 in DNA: TGTGCCAGCAGCTTAGCTGGACAGGGGGCTAGAGGCACCGGGGAGCTGTTTTTT. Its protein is CASSLAGQGARGTGELFF.

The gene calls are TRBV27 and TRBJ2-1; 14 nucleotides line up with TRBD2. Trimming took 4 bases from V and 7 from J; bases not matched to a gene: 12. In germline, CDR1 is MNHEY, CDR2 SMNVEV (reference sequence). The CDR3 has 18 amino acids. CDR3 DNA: TGTGCCAGCAGTTCCGACCAAGGACTAGCGGGGGGTTGGAATGAGCAGTTCTTC. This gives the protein CASSSDQGLAGGWNEQFF.

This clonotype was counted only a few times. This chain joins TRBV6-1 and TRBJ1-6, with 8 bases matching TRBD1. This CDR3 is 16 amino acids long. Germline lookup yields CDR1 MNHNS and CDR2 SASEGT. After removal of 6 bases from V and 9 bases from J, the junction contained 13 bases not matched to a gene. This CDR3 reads CASSSGQGPSGSPLHF. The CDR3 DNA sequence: TGTGCCAGCAGCTCCGGACAGGGCCCGTCGGGTTCACCCCTCCACTTT.

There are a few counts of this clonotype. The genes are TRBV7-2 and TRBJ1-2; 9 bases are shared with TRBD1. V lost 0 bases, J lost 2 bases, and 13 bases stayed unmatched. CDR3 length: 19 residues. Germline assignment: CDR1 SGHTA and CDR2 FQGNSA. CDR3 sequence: CASSLAAGTGRGGNYGYTF. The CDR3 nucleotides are TGTGCCAGCAGCTTAGCGGCCGGGACAGGGAGAGGGGGGAACTATGGCTACACCTTC.

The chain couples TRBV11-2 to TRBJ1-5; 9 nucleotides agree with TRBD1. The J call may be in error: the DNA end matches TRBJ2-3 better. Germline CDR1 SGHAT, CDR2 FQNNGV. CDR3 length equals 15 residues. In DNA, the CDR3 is TGTGCCAGCAGCCCGGACAGGGGAGGGAATCAGCCCCAGTATTTT. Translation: CASSPDRGGNQPQYF.

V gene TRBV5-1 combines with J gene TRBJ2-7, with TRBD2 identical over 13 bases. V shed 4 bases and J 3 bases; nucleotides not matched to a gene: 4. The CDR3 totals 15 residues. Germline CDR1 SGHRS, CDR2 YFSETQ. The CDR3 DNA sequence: TGCGCCAGCAGCGAGAGACTAGCGGGGGGCTACGAGCAGTACTTC. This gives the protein CASSERLAGGYEQYF. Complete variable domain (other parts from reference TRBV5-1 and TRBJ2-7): KAGVTQTPRYLIKTRGQQVTLSCSPISGHRSVSWYQQTPGQGLQFLFEYFSETQRNKGNFPGRFSGRQFSNSRSEMNVSTLELGDSALYLCASSERLAGGYEQYFGPGTRLTVT.

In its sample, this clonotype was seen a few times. The CDR3 loop is CASSAINTIYF. For the CDR3, the DNA is TGTGCCAGCAGTGCGATTAACACCATATATTTT. The chain carries TRBV6-1 and TRBJ1-3, with D uncertain. In germline, CDR1 is MNHNS, CDR2 SASEGT. V lost 4 bases and J lost 7, with 5 bases in between. CDR3 length equals 11 residues.

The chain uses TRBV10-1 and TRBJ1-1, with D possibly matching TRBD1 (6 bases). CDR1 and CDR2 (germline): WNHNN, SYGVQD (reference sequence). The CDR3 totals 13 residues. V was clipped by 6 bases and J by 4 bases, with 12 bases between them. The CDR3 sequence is CASRTDSFTEAFF. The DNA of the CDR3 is TGCGCCAGCAGAACGGACAGTTTCACTGAAGCTTTCTTT.

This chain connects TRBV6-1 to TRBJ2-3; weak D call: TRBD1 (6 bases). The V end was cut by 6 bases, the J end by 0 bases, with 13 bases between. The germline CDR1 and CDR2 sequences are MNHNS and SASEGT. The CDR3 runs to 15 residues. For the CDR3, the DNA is TGTGCCAGCAGAGACCGGGACACCAGCACAGATACGCAGTATTTT. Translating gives CASRDRDTSTDTQYF.